One and the same sample provided the 20 T cell receptor beta chains below, sequenced in a study of T cell responses to AZD1222 COVID-19 vaccine. The method was immunoSEQ multiplex PCR; TCRdb's version includes in-frame clones alone and lacks a portion of them. Among fewer than 75,000 clones listed, 90% to 95% were seen once. The sample in question was peripheral blood, obtained 28 days after the second dose of the MenACWY control vaccine. The receptors stem from an adult who received the MenACWY meningococcal vaccine as a control.

V usage is TRBV29-1 and J usage is TRBJ2-5, with D possibly matching TRBD1 (6 bases). The V gene lost 7 bases and the J gene lost 3 bases, with 15 bases spanning the gap. The CDR3 length is 13 residues. CDR1 is SQVTM and CDR2 is ANQGSEA in the germline V gene. CDR3 nucleotide sequence: TGCAGCGCCATAGAGAGACAGGAAGAGACCCAGTACTTC. It yields the protein CSAIERQEETQYF.

The genes are TRBV19 and TRBJ2-7; possible D gene TRBD2, 5 bases. Trimming left V 1 base short and J 5 bases short, with 15 bases between. The CDR3 consists of 15 residues. The germline CDR1 and CDR2 sequences are LNHDA and SQIVND (reference sequence). CDR3 DNA sequence: TGTGCCAGTAGTATAGCACAAGACCTAGCCCACGAGCAGTACTTC. Amino acid sequence: CASSIAQDLAHEQYF.

The gene calls are TRBV5-5 and TRBJ1-2; TRBD1 matches at 8 bases. In germline, CDR1 is SGHKS, CDR2 YYEKEE (reference sequence). V gave up 4 bases and J gave up 4 bases; unmatched junction bases: 15. The CDR3 has 17 residues. The CDR3 is CASSIGQGFIDSYGYTF. Here the CDR3 DNA reads TGTGCCAGCAGCATCGGACAGGGCTTTATAGATTCCTATGGCTACACCTTC.

The chain combines TRBV28 with TRBJ1-5; D is ambiguous. The germline V gene has CDR1 MDHEN and CDR2 SYDVKM. The CDR3 spans 12 residues. Trimming took off 2 bases at V and 7 bases at J, with 6 bases between the two ends. The CDR3 protein is CASSLIGQPQHF. CDR3 nucleotide sequence: TGTGCCAGCAGTTTAATTGGCCAGCCCCAGCATTTT.

The chain joins TRBV6-5 to TRBJ2-2; D perhaps matches TRBD1 (6 bases). The length of the CDR3 is 13 residues. Germline CDR1 is MNHEY and CDR2 is SVGAGI. The V end was cut by 8 bases, the J end by 4 bases, with 11 bases between. In DNA, the CDR3 is TGTGCCAGCGGGACAAGGGCCACCGGGGAGCTGTTTTTT. Translated: CASGTRATGELFF.

This CDR3 reads CASSMGTTLYEQYF. DNA of the CDR3: TGTGCCAGCAGTATGGGGACGACTCTCTACGAGCAGTACTTC. The chain has TRBV28 and TRBJ2-7; tentatively, D is TRBD1 or TRBD2 (5 bases each). V was clipped by 5 bases and J by 3 bases, with 14 bases between them. Germline lookup yields CDR1 MDHEN and CDR2 SYDVKM. This CDR3 is built from 14 residues.

This chain connects TRBV11-2 to TRBJ2-7; D call uncertain. The V gene's germline CDR1 is SGHAT and CDR2 FQNNGV. The CDR3 extends over 15 amino acids. V shed 5 bases and J shed 2 bases, with 16 bases lying between them. DNA for the CDR3: TGTGCCAGCAGCCCCCCCGCGGCGGCTGCCTACGAGCAGTACTTC. This translates into CASSPPAAAAYEQYF.

The chain is built from TRBV24-1 and TRBJ1-2; D possibly corresponds to TRBD1 (6 bases). This CDR3 has 19 amino acids. Germline V lookup: CDR1 KGHDR, CDR2 SFDVKD. V lost 9 bases and J 5 bases, leaving 33 bases between the germline ends. CDR3 residues: CATDRRGSGRDLILYGYTF. As DNA, the CDR3 is TGTGCCACCGATCGTAGGGGGTCGGGGAGGGACCTCATACTTTATGGCTACACCTTC.

V usage is TRBV7-9 and J usage is TRBJ1-1; D gene unclear. Germline CDR1 and CDR2: SEHNR and FQNEAQ (reference sequence). Trimming stripped 1 base from V and 1 base from J, with 4 bases between. CDR3 length: 13 amino acids. CDR3 in amino acids: CASSLDRNTEAFF. The CDR3 DNA sequence: TGTGCCAGCAGCTTAGACAGGAACACTGAAGCTTTCTTT.

The chain uses TRBV5-6 and TRBJ2-7; 9 bases line up with TRBD1. The CDR3 loop spans 15 amino acids. Germline-derived CDR1 and CDR2 are SGHDT and YYEEEE. J was trimmed by 6 bases and V by 0 bases; bases with no gene match: 7. This chain's CDR3 is CASSLEGQGFSEQYF. In DNA form, the CDR3 reads TGTGCCAGCAGCTTGGAGGGACAGGGCTTCTCCGAGCAGTACTTC.

This sequence joins TRBV4-3 and TRBJ1-3, with 7 positions matching TRBD1. J gave up 2 bases and V 5 bases, and 6 bases lay outside the gene matches. CDR1 is LGHNA and CDR2 is YSLEER in the germline V gene. CDR3 length equals 15 residues. CDR3 sequence (DNA): TGCGCCAGCAGCGATACAGGGGCTCCTGGAAACACCATATATTTT. Amino acids: CASSDTGAPGNTIYF.

The chain employs TRBV19 and TRBJ2-2, with no clear D. Germline CDR1 and CDR2: LNHDA and SQIVND (reference sequence). Between the trimmed V and J ends, which lost 3 bases and 4 bases, there was a span of 12 bases. The CDR3 covers 15 residues. DNA of the CDR3: TGTGCCAGTAGTATCTGGATCGGCGGCACCGGGGAGCTGTTTTTT. Protein product: CASSIWIGGTGELFF.

The V call is TRBV19, the J call TRBJ1-1; 7 positions match TRBD1. Germline V CDR1 and CDR2: LNHDA, SQIVND (reference sequence). Unmatched junction bases numbered 3, after V lost 5 bases and J lost 0 bases. The CDR3 has 14 residues. The CDR3 sequence is CASSPGQLNTEAFF. The CDR3 region has the DNA TGTGCCAGTAGTCCGGGACAGCTGAACACTGAAGCTTTCTTT.

V is TRBV19 and J is TRBJ2-7; 12 bases line up with TRBD2. Losses at the gene ends were 0 bases for V and 3 bases for J; bases not matched to a gene: 9. This CDR3 has 18 amino acids. Looked up from germline, CDR1 is LNHDA and CDR2 is SQIVND (reference sequence). The CDR3 reads CASSIESVRLAGVYEQYF. The CDR3 DNA reads TGTGCCAGTAGTATAGAATCGGTTCGACTAGCGGGAGTCTACGAGCAGTACTTC.

The chain joins TRBV14 to TRBJ2-7; 11 bases map to TRBD2. The trim removed 8 bases at V and 1 base at J, leaving 1 base unmatched. There are 13 residues in the CDR3. Germline CDR1 SGHDN, CDR2 FVKESK. The CDR3 protein is CASGTSGSYEQYF. CDR3 DNA sequence: TGTGCCAGCGGGACTAGCGGTTCCTACGAGCAGTACTTC.

This chain uses TRBV9 with TRBJ2-3; 8 bases are a match to TRBD2. Germline lookup yields CDR1 SGDLS and CDR2 YYNGEE. Trimming took 4 bases from V and 0 from J; bases not matched to a gene: 4. There are 15 residues in the CDR3. The DNA for the CDR3 is TGTGCCAGCAGCTTAGCGGGAACTAGCACAGATACGCAGTATTTT. Its translation: CASSLAGTSTDTQYF.

J is TRBJ1-6 and V is TRBV30; 8 nucleotides align to TRBD1. The CDR3 spans 16 residues. Germline V lookup: CDR1 GTSNPN, CDR2 SVGIG (reference sequence). The J segment lost 6 bases and the V segment lost 4 bases, leaving 11 bases of the junction unmatched. The CDR3 region has the DNA TGTGCCTGGACCAGAGCAGGGGGCTTCTCTAATTCACCCCTCCACTTT. It yields the protein CAWTRAGGFSNSPLHF.

The chain couples TRBV6-2 or TRBV6-3 to TRBJ2-7; D remains ambiguous. In germline, CDR1 is MNHEY, CDR2 SVGEGT. The ends were cut back, 2 bases at V and 3 bases at J, with 2 bases in the middle. The CDR3 has 11 amino acids. CDR3 amino acids: CASSYVYEQYF. In DNA, the CDR3 is TGTGCCAGCAGTTACGTCTACGAGCAGTACTTC.

V is TRBV11-2 and J is TRBJ2-7; TRBD2 agrees at 11 bases. V was pared by 4 bases and J by 4 bases, with 6 bases of the junction left unmatched. The CDR3 has 15 amino acids. CDR1 is SGHAT, CDR2 FQNNGV, per germline. The CDR3 nucleotides are TGTGCCAGCAGCTCGGGACTAGCGGTTACTTACGAGCAGTACTTC. Protein: CASSSGLAVTYEQYF.

J is TRBJ1-2 and V is TRBV18, with D unclear. The V end lost 3 bases, the J end lost 4 bases, and 15 bases lay between the germline ends. The CDR3 extends over 15 amino acids. CDR1 is KGHSH and CDR2 is LQKENI in the germline V gene. This CDR3 is CASSPGQGNGYGYTF. CDR3 sequence (DNA): TGTGCCAGCTCACCGGGCCAAGGGAATGGCTATGGCTACACCTTC.